Sequencing of this T cell receptor beta chain was carried out in a study of cytomegalovirus exposure and HLA in healthy donors. At the level of the study: HLA-typed donors were the source of some 85 million unique TCRs, which an early data release held.

After removal of 3 bases from V and 3 bases from J, the junction contained 13 bases not matched to a gene. The CDR3 runs to 18 residues. Germline V gene data show CDR1 as LNHDA and CDR2 as SQIVND (reference sequence). Study-level findings and limits: There were some 150 TCR beta chains listed as cytomegalovirus-associated. Available immune exposure information was restricted to CMV serostatus only. TCR beta sequences reportedly predicted most subjects' HLA-A and HLA-B alleles accurately.

Worth noting for this clone: Its specificity is unknown.

The PCR contained 60 Vbeta and 13 Jbeta primers. The method was immunoSEQ multiplex PCR; TCRdb's version includes in-frame clones alone and lacks a portion of them. The sample lists 100,000 to 150,000 clones; under 90% were seen once. The sequencing sample was made of PBMCs. The TCR sequence derives from a woman in her thirties or forties in good health and CMV-seropositive. The chain links TRBV19 to TRBJ2-1; 8 bases are shared with TRBD1. CDR3 region: CASSIPSGTGQLYNEQFF. DNA of the CDR3: TGTGCCAGTAGTATCCCCTCTGGGACAGGCCAACTCTACAATGAGCAGTTCTTC.